Listed below are T cell receptor beta chains from one sample, sequenced in a study of shared clonotypes between healthy human individuals. Profiled with immunoSEQ multiplex PCR; TCRdb holds only in-frame clones, not every one. The profile shows more than 850,000 clones, about four fifths of them singletons. The sequencing input was memory CD4+ T cells from PBMCs. These TCRs come from a man aged 18 to 29 in good health. Some clones in this sample may be carry-over from other donors' samples. Both conserved end residues are part of each CDR3. The D gene is left open where the match is weak.

>TRBJ2-5|TRBV7-2|TRBD1
TGTGCCAGCAGCCGCTACAGGGGAAAGGACGAGACCCAGTACTTC
CASSRYRGKDETQYF
>TRBJ2-5|TRBV7-3|TRBD1
TGTGCCAGCAGTCATACAGGGGGTTTAGAGACCCAGTACTTC
CASSHTGGLETQYF
>TRBJ2-3|TRBV7-2|TRBD2
TGTGCCAGCAGCTTAGCAGCGGGGAGTACGCAGTATTTT
CASSLAAGSTQYF
>TRBJ2-5|TRBV6-5|TRBD1
TGTGCCAGCAGACCCGGGACAGGGCGCGAGACCCAGTACTTC
CASRPGTGRETQYF
>TRBJ1-4|TRBV5-4|TRBD1
TGTGCCAGCAGAACTACAGGGGTCGATGAAAAACTGTTTTTT
CASRTTGVDEKLFF
>TRBJ1-5|TRBV28|-
TGTGCCAGCAGCCCGGACAGATGGGAGAGCAATCAGCCCCAGCATTTT
CASSPDRWESNQPQHF
>TRBJ2-3|TRBV5-4|TRBD2
TGTGCCAGCAGCATCCCACTAGCGGGAGAGTCAGATACGCAGTATTTT
CASSIPLAGESDTQYF
>TRBJ1-5|TRBV21-1|-
TGTGCCAGCAGCAGGCAGGGGTTTTCGCCGCTCGCCAATCAGCCCCAGCATTTT
CASSRQGFSPLANQPQHF
>TRBJ2-3|TRBV7-3|-
TGTGCCAGCAGCCCCTCTCGGGCCACAGATACGCAGTATTTT
CASSPSRATDTQYF
>TRBJ1-1|TRBV19|-
TGTGCCAGTACCGACGATGGGGGCACTGAAGCTTTCTTT
CASTDDGGTEAFF
>TRBJ2-3|TRBV14|-
TGTGCCAGCAGCGAAGGGAGCCACCGAGGCACAGATACGCAGTATTTT
CASSEGSHRGTDTQYF
>TRBJ1-1|TRBV5-1|-
TGCGCCAGCAGCGCTGGGGCCACCACTGAAGCTTTCTTT
CASSAGATTEAFF
>TRBJ2-2|TRBV10-1|-
TGCGCCAGCCAGGCCCAGAACACCGGGGAGCTGTTTTTT
CASQAQNTGELFF
>TRBJ1-5|TRBV27|-
TGTGCCAGCAGTGTCCGGGACACTGGAGGGGGTCAGCCCCAGCATTTT
CASSVRDTGGGQPQHF
>TRBJ1-4|TRBV4-1|-
TGCGCCAGCAGCCCTGTCGGTGAAAAACTGTTTTTT
CASSPVGEKLFF